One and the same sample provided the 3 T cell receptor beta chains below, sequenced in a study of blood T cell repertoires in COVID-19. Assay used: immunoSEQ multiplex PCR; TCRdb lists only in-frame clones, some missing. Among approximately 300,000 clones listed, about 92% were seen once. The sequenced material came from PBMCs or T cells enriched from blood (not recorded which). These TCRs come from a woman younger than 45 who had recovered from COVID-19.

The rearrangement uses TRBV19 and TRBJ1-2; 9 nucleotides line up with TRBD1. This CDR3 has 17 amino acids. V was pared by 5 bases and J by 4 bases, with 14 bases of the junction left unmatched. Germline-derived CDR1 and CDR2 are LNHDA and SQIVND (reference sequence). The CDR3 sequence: CASSQPGQGPSTYGYTF. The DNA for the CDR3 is TGTGCCAGTAGTCAACCGGGACAGGGCCCATCTACCTATGGCTACACCTTC.

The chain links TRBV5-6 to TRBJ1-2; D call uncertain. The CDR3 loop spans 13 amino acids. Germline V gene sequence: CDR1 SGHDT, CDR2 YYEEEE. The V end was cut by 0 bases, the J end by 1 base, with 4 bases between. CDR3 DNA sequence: TGTGCCAGCAGCTTGGACGGTAACTATGGCTACACCTTC. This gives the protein CASSLDGNYGYTF. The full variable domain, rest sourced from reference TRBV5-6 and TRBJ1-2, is DAGVTQSPTHLIKTRGQQVTLRCSPKSGHDTVSWYQQALGQGPQFIFQYYEEEERQRGNFPDRFSGHQFPNYSSELNVNALLLGDSALYLCASSLDGNYGYTFGSGTRLTVV.

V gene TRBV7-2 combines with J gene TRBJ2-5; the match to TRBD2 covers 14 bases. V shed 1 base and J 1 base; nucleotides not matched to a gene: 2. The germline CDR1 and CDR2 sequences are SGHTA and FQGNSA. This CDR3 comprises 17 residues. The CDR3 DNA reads TGTGCCAGCAGCTTAGGGACTAGCGGGAGGCTCCAAGAGACCCAGTACTTC. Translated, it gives CASSLGTSGRLQETQYF.